The entry below gives a single T cell receptor (beta chain) sequence along with its context. In the source study's methods: Estimated nucleated cell counts came from reference gene primer amplification. Assay used: immunoSEQ multiplex PCR; TCRdb lists only in-frame clones, some missing. Clone size and the V and J calls come from that table; the DNA yielded D and trimming. The sample records 180,000 or so clones, around 89% being singletons. This sample stems from a study of blood T cell repertoires in COVID-19. Background on the study: Italy, Spain and the United States were the sources of the convalescent and acute COVID-19 samples.

Recruitment covered about two dozen US areas and drew participants whose ages spanned about 18 to 100 years. Looked up from germline, CDR1 is MDHEN and CDR2 is SYDVKM. CDR3 length: 14 amino acids. Deletions cut 1 base from V and 2 bases from J, with 8 bases between. Sequencing was done on a sample of PBMCs or T cells enriched from blood (not recorded which). The receptor was isolated from a woman between 18 and 29 years old who had recovered from COVID-19. V usage is TRBV28 and J usage is TRBJ2-5, with a weak D call TRBD2 (5 bases). This chain's CDR3 is CASSLYRGQETQYF. In DNA form, the CDR3 reads TGTGCCAGCAGTTTATACCGCGGGCAAGAGACCCAGTACTTC. Filled out from reference TRBV28 and TRBJ2-5, the complete variable domain reads DVKVTQSSRYLVKRTGEKVFLECVQDMDHENMFWYRQDPGLGLRLIYFSYDVKMKEKGDIPEGYSVSREKKERFSLILESASTNQTSMYLCASSLYRGQETQYFGPGTRLLVL.